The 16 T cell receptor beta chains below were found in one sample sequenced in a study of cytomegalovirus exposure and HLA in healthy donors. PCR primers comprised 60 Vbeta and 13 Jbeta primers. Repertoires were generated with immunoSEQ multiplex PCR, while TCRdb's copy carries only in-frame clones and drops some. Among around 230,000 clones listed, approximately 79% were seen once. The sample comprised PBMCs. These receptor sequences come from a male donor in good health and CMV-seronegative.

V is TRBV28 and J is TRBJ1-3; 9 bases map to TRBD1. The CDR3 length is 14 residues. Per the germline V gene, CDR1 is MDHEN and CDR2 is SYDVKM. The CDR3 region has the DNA TGTGGGGCCTGGGGACAGGGATCCGGAAACACCATATATTTT. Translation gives CGAWGQGSGNTIYF.

In nucleotides, the CDR3 is TGCGCCAGCAGCCTCATGACTAGCGAGGAGACCCAGTACTTC. Protein sequence: CASSLMTSEETQYF. The chain is built from TRBV5-1 and TRBJ2-5, with 8 bases matching TRBD2. The CDR3 runs to 14 residues. Germline CDR1 SGHRS, CDR2 YFSETQ. Losses at the gene ends were 4 bases for V and 5 bases for J; bases not matched to a gene: 7.

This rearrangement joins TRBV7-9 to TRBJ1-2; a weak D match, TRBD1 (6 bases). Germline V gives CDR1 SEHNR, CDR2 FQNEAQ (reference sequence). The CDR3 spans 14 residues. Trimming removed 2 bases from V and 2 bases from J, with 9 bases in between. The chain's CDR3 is CASSLQGPNYGYTF. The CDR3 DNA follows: TGTGCCAGCAGCTTACAGGGGCCAAACTATGGCTACACCTTC. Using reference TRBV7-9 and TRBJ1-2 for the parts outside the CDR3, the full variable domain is DTGVSQNPRHKITKRGQNVTFRCDPISEHNRLYWYRQTLGQGPEFLTYFQNEAQLEKSRLLSDRFSAERPKGSFSTLEIQRTEQGDSAMYLCASSLQGPNYGYTFGSGTRLTVV.

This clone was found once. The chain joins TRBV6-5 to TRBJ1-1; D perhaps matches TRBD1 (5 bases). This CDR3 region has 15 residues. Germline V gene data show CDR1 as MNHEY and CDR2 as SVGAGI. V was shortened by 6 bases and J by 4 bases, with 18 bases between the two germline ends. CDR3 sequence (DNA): TGTGCCAGCAGCCTGATTAACCAGGGTAGCACTGAAGCTTTCTTT. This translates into CASSLINQGSTEAFF.

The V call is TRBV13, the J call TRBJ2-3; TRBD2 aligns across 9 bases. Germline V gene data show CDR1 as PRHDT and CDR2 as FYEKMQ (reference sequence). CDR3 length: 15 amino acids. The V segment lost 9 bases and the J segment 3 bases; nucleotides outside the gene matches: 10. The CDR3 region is CASAISGGTTDTQYF. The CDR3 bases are TGTGCCAGTGCTATAAGCGGGGGGACGACAGATACGCAGTATTTT.

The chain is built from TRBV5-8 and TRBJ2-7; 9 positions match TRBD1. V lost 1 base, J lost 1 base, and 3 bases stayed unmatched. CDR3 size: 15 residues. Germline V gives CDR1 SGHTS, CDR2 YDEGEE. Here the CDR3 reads CASSLYRGLSYEQYF. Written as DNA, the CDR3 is TGTGCCAGCAGCTTGTACAGGGGGCTTTCCTACGAGCAGTACTTC.

DNA for the CDR3: TGTGCCAGGAAGTTCCCCTTTAAGGGCAGGGGACATGAAAAACTGTTTTTT. The encoded protein is CARKFPFKGRGHEKLFF. V is TRBV27 and J is TRBJ1-4; possible D gene TRBD1, 6 bases. This CDR3 comprises 17 residues. CDR1 is MNHEY and CDR2 is SMNVEV in the germline V gene (reference sequence). The germline V and J ends were trimmed by 9 bases and 6 bases, with 26 bases remaining between them.

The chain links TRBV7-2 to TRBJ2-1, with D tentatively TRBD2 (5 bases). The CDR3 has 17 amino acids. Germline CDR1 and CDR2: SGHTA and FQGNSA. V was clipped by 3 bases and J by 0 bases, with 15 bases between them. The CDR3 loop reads CASSLITRAASYNEQFF. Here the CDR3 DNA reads TGTGCCAGCAGCTTGATTACTCGAGCGGCCTCCTACAATGAGCAGTTCTTC. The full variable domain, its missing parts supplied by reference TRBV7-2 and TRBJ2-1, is GAGVSQSPSNKVTEKGKDVELRCDPISGHTALYWYRQSLGQGLEFLIYFQGNSAPDKSGLPSDRFSAERTGGSVSTLTIQRTQQEDSAVYLCASSLITRAASYNEQFFGPGTRLTVL.

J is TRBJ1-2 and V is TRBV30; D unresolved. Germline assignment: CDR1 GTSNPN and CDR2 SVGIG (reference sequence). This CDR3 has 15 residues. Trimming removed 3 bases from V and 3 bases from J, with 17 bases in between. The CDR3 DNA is TGTGCCTGGAGCGAACCCCGTAGAGGGTACTATGGCTACACCTTC. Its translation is CAWSEPRRGYYGYTF.

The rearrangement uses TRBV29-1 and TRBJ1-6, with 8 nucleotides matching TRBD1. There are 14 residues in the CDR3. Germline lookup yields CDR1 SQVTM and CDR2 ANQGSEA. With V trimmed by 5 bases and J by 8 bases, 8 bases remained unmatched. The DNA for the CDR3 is TGCAGCGTTTCGGCAGGGGGCAGTGATTCACCCCTCCACTTT. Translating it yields CSVSAGGSDSPLHF.

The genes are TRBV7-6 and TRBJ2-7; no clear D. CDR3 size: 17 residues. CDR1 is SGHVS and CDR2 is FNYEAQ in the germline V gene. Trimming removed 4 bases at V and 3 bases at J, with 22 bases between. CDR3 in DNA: TGTGCCAGCAGCTCCGGCGATGGGCCTGGCCCGAACTACGAGCAGTACTTC. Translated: CASSSGDGPGPNYEQYF. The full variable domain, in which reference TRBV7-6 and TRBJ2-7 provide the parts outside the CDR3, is GAGVSQSPRYKVTKRGQDVALRCDPISGHVSLYWYRQALGQGPEFLTYFNYEAQQDKSGLPNDRFSAERPEGSISTLTIQRTEQRDSAMYRCASSSGDGPGPNYEQYFGPGTRLTVT.

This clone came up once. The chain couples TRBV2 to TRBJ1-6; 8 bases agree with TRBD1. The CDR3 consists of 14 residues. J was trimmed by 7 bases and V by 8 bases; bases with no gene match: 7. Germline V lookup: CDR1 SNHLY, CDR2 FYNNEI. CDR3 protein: CASVVRTGNSPLHF. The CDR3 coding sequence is TGTGCCAGCGTGGTACGGACAGGGAATTCACCCCTCCACTTT.

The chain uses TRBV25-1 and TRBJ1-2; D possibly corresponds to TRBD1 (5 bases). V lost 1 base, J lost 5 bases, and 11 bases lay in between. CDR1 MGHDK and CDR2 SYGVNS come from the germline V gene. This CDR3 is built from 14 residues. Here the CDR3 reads CASSELGQGYGYTF. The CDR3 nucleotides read TGTGCCAGCAGTGAATTAGGACAAGGGTATGGCTACACCTTC.

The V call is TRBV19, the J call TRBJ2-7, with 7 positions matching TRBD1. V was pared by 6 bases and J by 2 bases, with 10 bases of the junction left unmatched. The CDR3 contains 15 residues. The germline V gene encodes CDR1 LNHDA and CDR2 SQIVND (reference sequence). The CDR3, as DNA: TGTGCCAGTAGGGACGCCGGGACAGCCGCCTACGAGCAGTACTTC. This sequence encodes CASRDAGTAAYEQYF.

The CDR3 bases are TGTGCCAGCAGTCCAACGGGAGGGGTCACCTACGAGCAGTACTTC. Its protein product is CASSPTGGVTYEQYF. The rearrangement joins TRBV27 to TRBJ2-7, with 8 bases aligning to TRBD2. Losses at the gene ends were 5 bases for V and 2 bases for J; bases not matched to a gene: 8. Germline loops: CDR1 MNHEY, CDR2 SMNVEV (reference sequence). The length of the CDR3 is 15 residues.

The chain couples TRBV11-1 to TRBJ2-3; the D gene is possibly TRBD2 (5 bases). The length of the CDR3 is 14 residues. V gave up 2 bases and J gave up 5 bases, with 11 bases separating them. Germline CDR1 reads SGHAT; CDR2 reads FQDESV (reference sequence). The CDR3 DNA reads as TGTGCCAGCAGCTTAAGGGAGATTGTAGATACGCAGTATTTT. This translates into CASSLREIVDTQYF.